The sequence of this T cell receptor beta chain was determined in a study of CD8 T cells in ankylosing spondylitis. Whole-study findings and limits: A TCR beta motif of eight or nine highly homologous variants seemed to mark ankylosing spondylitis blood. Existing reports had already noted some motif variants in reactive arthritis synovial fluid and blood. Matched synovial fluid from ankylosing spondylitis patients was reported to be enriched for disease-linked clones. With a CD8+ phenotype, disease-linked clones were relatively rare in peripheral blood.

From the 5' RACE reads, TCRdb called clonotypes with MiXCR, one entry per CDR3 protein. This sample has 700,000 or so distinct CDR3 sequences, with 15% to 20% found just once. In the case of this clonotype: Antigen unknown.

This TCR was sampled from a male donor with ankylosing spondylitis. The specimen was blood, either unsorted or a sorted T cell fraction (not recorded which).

Here the CDR3 DNA reads TGTGCCAGCAGGGCGGGACAGGGTTATTGGGATGAGCAGTTCTTC. This encodes CASRAGQGYWDEQFF. The chain couples TRBV12-3 or TRBV12-4 to TRBJ2-1; 9 bases agree with TRBD1. The ends lost 6 bases at V and 8 bases at J; junction bases unmatched: 11. This CDR3 spans 15 amino acids.